The clone carrying this T cell receptor beta chain was observed a few times. These data are taken from a study of identical twins. MiXCR was run by TCRdb on the 5' RACE reads, yielding one entry per CDR3 protein. The table shows 420,000 or so distinct CDR3 sequences, with approximately 18% occurring only once. The CDR3 consists of 13 residues. Germline V gene lookup returns CDR1 LGHNA and CDR2 YSLEER. Trimming removed 2 bases at V and 7 bases at J, with 6 bases between. This TCR was recovered from a man aged 45-60 years in good health. Sequencing was performed on naive T cells sorted from blood. The chain uses TRBV4-3 and TRBJ1-6; D is ambiguous. The CDR3 reads CASSQSWNSPLHF. CDR3 DNA: TGCGCCAGCAGCCAATCCTGGAATTCACCCCTCCACTTT.